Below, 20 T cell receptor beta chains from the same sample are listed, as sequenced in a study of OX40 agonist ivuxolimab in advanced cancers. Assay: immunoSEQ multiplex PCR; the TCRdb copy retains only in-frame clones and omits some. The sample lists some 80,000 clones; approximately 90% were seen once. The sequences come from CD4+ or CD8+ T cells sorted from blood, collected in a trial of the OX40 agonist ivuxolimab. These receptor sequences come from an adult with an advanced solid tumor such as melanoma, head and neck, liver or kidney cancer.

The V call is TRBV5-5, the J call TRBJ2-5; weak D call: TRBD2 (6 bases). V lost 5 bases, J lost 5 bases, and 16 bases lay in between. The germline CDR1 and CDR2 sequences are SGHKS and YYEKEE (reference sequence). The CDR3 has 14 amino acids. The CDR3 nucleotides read TGTGCCAGCAGTTTACGGGAGCTCGTGGAGACCCAGTACTTC. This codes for CASSLRELVETQYF. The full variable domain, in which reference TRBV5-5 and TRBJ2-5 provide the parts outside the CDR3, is DAGVTQSPTHLIKTRGQQVTLRCSPISGHKSVSWYQQVLGQGPQFIFQYYEKEERGRGNFPDRFSARQFPNYSSELNVNALLLGDSALYLCASSLRELVETQYFGPGTRLLVL.

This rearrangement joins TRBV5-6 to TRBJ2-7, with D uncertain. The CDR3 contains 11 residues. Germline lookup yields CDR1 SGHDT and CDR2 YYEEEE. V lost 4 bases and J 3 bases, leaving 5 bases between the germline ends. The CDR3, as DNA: TGTGCCAGCAGCCTAAACTACGAGCAGTACTTC. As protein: CASSLNYEQYF.

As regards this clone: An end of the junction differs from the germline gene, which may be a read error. The chain's CDR3 is CASSSRLAGARDF. DNA for the CDR3: TGTGCCAGCAGTTCGAGATTAGCGGGGGCTAGGGATTTT. The chain uses TRBV28 and TRBJ2-3, with 9 bases identical to TRBD2. CDR3 length: 13 amino acids. CDR1 and CDR2 (germline): MDHEN, SYDVKM.

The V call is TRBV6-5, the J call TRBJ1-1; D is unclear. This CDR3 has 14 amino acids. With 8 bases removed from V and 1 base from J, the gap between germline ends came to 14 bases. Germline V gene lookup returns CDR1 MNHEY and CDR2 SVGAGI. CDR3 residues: CASAGMVGNTEAFF. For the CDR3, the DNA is TGTGCCAGCGCCGGGATGGTAGGGAACACTGAAGCTTTCTTT.

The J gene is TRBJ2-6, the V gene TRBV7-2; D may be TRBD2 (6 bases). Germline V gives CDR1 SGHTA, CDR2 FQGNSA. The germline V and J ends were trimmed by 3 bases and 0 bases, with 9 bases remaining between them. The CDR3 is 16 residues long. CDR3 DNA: TGTGCCAGCAGCTTTAACGGGGGCTCTGGGGCCAACGTCCTGACTTTC. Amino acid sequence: CASSFNGGSGANVLTF. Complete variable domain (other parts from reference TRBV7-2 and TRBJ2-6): GAGVSQSPSNKVTEKGKDVELRCDPISGHTALYWYRQSLGQGLEFLIYFQGNSAPDKSGLPSDRFSAERTGGSVSTLTIQRTQQEDSAVYLCASSFNGGSGANVLTFGAGSRLTVL.

DNA of the CDR3: TGTGCCTGGGCACCCAGGGGGGAGACCCAGTACTTC. This translates into CAWAPRGETQYF. The genes are TRBV30 and TRBJ2-5, with 7 bases that match TRBD1. Germline V CDR1 and CDR2: GTSNPN, SVGIG (reference sequence). The CDR3 has 12 amino acids. Trimming removed 5 bases from V and 5 bases from J; junction bases left unmatched: 5. Filled out from reference TRBV30 and TRBJ2-5, the complete variable domain reads SQTIHQWPATLVQPVGSPLSLECTVEGTSNPNLYWYRQAAGRGLQLLFYSVGIGQISSEVPQNLSASRPQDRQFILSSKKLLLSDSGFYLCAWAPRGETQYFGPGTRLLVL.

CDR3 DNA: TGTGCCAGCAGGCGGGACGGGGGACCCGGTTACGAGCAGTACTTC. This codes for CASRRDGGPGYEQYF. The chain combines TRBV2 with TRBJ2-7, with D perhaps TRBD2 (6 bases). With 6 bases removed from V and 4 bases from J, the gap between germline ends came to 19 bases. Germline lookup yields CDR1 SNHLY and CDR2 FYNNEI. This CDR3 comprises 15 residues.

As DNA, the CDR3 is TGTGCCAGCAGTGGGGCGGGAGGGAGATCCGGGGAGCTGTTTTTT. It yields the protein CASSGAGGRSGELFF. The genes are TRBV25-1 and TRBJ2-2, with 9 bases lining up with TRBD2. CDR3 length equals 15 residues. CDR1 and CDR2 (germline): MGHDK, SYGVNS. With 4 bases clipped from V and 6 bases from J, the junction kept 6 bases outside the gene matches.

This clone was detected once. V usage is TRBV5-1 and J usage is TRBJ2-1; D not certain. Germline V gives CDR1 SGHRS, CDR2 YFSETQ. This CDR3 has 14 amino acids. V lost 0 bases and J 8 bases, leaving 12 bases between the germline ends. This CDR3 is CASSLVAGNDEQFF. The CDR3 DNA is TGCGCCAGCAGCTTGGTGGCAGGAAACGATGAGCAGTTCTTC.

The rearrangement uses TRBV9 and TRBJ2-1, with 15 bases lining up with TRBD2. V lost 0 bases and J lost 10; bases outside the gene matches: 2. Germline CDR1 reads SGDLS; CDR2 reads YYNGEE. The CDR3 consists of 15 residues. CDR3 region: CASSVGGLAGGEQFF. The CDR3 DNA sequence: TGTGCCAGCAGCGTAGGAGGACTAGCGGGAGGGGAGCAGTTCTTC. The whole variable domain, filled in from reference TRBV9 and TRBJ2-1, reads DSGVTQTPKHLITATGQRVTLRCSPRSGDLSVYWYQQSLDQGLQFLIQYYNGEERAKGNILERFSAQQFPDLHSELNLSSLELGDSALYFCASSVGGLAGGEQFFGPGTRLTVL.

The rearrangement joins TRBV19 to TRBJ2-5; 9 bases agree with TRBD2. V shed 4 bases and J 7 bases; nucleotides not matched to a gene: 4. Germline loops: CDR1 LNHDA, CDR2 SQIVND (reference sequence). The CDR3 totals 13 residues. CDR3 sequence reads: CASSSGRGGTQYF. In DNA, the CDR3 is TGTGCCAGTAGTAGCGGGAGGGGGGGGACCCAGTACTTC.

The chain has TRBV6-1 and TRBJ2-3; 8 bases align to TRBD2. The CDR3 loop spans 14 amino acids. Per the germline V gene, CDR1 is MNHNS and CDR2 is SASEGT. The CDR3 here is CALSGTGGTDTQYF. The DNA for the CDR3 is TGTGCTCTATCGGGTACGGGGGGGACAGATACGCAGTATTTT.

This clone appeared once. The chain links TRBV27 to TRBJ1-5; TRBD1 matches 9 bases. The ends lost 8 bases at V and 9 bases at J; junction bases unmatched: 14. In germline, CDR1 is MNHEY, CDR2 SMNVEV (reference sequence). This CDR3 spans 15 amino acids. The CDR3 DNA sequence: TGTGCCAGCGCCCGAACAGGGGGCTCAAGTCGGCCCCAGCATTTT. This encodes CASARTGGSSRPQHF.

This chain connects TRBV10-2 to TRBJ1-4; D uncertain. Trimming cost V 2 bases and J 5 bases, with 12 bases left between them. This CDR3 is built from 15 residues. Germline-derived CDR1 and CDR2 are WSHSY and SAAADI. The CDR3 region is CASSEEGGGNEKLFF. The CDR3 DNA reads TGCGCCAGCAGTGAGGAGGGCGGAGGGAATGAAAAACTGTTTTTT.

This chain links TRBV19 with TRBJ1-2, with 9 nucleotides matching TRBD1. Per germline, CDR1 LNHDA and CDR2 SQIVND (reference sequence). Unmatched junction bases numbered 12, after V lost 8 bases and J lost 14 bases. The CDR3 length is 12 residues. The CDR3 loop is CASHDIRDRVTF. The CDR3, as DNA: TGTGCCAGTCATGACATCCGGGACAGGGTAACCTTC.

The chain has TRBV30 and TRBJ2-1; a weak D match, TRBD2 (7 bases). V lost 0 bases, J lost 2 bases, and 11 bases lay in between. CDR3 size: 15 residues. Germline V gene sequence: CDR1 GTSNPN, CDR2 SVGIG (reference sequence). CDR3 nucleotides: TGTGCCTGGAGTGTAGGGAGGGGGGCCTACAATGAGCAGTTCTTC. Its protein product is CAWSVGRGAYNEQFF. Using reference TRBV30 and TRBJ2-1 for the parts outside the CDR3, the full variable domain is SQTIHQWPATLVQPVGSPLSLECTVEGTSNPNLYWYRQAAGRGLQLLFYSVGIGQISSEVPQNLSASRPQDRQFILSSKKLLLSDSGFYLCAWSVGRGAYNEQFFGPGTRLTVL.

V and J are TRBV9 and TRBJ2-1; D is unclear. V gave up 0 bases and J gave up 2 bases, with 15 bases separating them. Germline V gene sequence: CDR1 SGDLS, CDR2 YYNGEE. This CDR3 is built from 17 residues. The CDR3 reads CASSVVSRRDAYNEQFF. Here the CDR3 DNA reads TGTGCCAGCAGCGTAGTTAGCCGGAGAGACGCCTACAATGAGCAGTTCTTC.

This chain's CDR3 is CASSPPVKGEAFF. CDR3 nucleotide sequence: TGTGCCAGCTCACCACCGGTTAAAGGGGAGGCTTTCTTT. The chain carries TRBV18 and TRBJ1-1; possibly TRBD1 for D (5 bases). This CDR3 region has 13 residues. The germline CDR1 and CDR2 sequences are KGHSH and LQKENI. The V end was cut by 0 bases, the J end by 11 bases, with 13 bases between. Drawing the rest from reference TRBV18 and TRBJ1-1, the complete variable domain is NAGVMQNPRHLVRRRGQEARLRCSPMKGHSHVYWYRQLPEEGLKFMVYLQKENIIDESGMPKERFSAEFPKEGPSILRIQQVVRGDSAAYFCASSPPVKGEAFFGQGTRLTVV.

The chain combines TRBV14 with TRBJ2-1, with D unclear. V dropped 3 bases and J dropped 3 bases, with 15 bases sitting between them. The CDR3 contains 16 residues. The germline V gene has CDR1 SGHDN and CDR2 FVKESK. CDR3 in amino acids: CASSHPSRPIYNEQFF. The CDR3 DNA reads TGTGCCAGCAGCCACCCTTCGCGGCCCATCTACAATGAGCAGTTCTTC.

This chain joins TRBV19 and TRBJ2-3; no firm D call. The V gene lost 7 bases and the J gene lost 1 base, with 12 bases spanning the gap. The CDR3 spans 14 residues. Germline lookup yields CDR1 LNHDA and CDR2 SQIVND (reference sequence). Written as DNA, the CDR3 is TGTGCCAGTACTCCCCACTGGGGCACAGATACGCAGTATTTT. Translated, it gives CASTPHWGTDTQYF. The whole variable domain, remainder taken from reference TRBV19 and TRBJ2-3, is DGGITQSPKYLFRKEGQNVTLSCEQNLNHDAMYWYRQDPGQGLRLIYYSQIVNDFQKGDIAEGYSVSREKKESFPLTVTSAQKNPTAFYLCASTPHWGTDTQYFGPGTRLTVL.